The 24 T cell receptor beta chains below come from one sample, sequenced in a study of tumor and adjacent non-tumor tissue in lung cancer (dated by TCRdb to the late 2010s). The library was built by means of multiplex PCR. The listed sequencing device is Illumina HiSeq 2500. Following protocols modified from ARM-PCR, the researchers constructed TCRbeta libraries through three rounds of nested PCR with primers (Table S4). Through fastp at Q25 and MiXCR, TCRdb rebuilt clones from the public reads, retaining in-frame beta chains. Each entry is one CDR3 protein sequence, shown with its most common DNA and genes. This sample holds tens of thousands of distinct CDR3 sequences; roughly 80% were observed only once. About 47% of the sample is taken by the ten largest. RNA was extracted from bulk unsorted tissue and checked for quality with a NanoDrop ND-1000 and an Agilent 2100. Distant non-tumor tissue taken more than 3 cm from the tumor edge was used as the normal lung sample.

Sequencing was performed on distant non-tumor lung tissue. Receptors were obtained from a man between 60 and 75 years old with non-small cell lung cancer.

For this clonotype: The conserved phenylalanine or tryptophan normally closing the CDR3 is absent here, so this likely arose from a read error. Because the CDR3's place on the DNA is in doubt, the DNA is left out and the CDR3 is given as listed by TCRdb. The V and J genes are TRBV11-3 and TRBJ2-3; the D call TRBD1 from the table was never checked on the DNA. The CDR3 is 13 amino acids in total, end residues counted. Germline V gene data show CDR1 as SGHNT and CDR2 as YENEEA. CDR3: CASCFQGADTHYS.

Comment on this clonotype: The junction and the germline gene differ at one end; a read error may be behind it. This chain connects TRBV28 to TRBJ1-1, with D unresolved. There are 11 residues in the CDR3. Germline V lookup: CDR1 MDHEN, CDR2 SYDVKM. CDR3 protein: CAISLPAEAFF. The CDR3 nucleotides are TGTGCCATCAGTTTGCCCGCTGAAGCTTTCTTT.

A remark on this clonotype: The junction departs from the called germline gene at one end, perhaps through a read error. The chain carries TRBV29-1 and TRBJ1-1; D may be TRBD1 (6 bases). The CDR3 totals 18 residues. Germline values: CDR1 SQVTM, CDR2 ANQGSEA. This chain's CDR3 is CSVERGIVRGRRNTEAFF. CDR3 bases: TGCAGCGTTGAAAGGGGTATCGTCAGGGGAAGAAGGAACACTGAGGCTTTCTTT.

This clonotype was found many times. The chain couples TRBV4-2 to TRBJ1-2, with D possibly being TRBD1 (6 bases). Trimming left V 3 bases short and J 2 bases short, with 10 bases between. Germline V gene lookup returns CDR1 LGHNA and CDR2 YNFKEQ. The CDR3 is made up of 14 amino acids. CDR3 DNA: TGTGCCAGCAGCCAGGCAGGACAGAACTATGGCTACACCTTC. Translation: CASSQAGQNYGYTF.

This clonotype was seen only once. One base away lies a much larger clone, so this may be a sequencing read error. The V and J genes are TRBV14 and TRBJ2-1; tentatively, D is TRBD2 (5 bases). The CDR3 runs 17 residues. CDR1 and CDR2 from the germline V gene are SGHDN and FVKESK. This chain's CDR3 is CVSSQENQRWFNNEQFF. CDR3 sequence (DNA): TGTGTCAGCAGCCAAGAGAATCAGCGGTGGTTTAACAATGAGCAGTTCTTC.

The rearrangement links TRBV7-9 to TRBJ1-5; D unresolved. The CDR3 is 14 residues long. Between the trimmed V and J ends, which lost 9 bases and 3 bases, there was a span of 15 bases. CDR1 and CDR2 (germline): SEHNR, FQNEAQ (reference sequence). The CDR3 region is CASSQDTNNQPQHF. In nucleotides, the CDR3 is TGTGCCAGTAGCCAAGACACCAACAATCAGCCCCAGCATTTT.

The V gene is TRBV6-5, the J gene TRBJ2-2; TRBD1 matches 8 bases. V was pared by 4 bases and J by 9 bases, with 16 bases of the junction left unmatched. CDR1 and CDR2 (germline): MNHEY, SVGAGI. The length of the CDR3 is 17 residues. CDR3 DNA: TGTGCCAGCAGTTTTAACAGGGGGTTTACGAACACTTGGGAGCTGTTTTTT. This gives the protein CASSFNRGFTNTWELFF.

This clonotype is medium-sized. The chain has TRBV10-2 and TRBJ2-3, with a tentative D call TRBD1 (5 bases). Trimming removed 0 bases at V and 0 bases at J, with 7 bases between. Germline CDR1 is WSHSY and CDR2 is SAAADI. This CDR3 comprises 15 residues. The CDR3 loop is CASSESGASTDTQYF. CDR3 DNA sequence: TGCGCCAGCAGTGAGTCAGGGGCTAGCACAGATACGCAGTATTTT.

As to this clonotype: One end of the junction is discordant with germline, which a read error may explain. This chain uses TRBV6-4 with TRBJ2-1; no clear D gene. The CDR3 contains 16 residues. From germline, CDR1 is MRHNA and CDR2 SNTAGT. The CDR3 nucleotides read TGTCCCAGCAGTAAGCAGGCGCCCTCGGTTGGGAATGAGCAGTTCTTC. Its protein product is CPSSKQAPSVGNEQFF.

DNA of the CDR3: TGTGCCAGCAGTTACCTACAGGGAAGCAAACAGTACCAGCATTTT. Protein product: CASSYLQGSKQYQHF. This chain uses TRBV6-5 with TRBJ1-5; perhaps TRBD1 as D (6 bases). V lost 2 bases and J 12 bases, leaving 20 bases between the germline ends. The V gene's germline CDR1 is MNHEY and CDR2 SVGAGI. The CDR3 has 15 residues.

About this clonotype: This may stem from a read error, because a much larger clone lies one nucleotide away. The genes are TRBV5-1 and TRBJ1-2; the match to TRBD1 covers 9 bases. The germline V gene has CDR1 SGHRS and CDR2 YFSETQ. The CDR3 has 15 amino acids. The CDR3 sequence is CANSLQTGGGYGYTF. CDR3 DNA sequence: TGCGCCAACAGCCTACAGACAGGGGGAGGCTATGGCTACACCTTC.

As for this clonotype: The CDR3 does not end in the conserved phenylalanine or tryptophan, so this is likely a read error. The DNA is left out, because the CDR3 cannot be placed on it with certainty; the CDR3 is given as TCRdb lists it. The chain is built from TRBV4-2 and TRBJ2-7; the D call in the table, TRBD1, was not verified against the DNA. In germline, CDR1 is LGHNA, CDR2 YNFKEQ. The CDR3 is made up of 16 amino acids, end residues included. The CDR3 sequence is CASSQENPGGSYEQYI.

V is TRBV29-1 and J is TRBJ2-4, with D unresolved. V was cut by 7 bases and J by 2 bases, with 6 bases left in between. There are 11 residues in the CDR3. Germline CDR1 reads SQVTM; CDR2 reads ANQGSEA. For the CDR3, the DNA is TGCAGCGCTGGATCCAAAAACATTCAGTACTTC. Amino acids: CSAGSKNIQYF. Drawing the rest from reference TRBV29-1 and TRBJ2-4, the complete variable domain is SAVISQKPSRDICQRGTSLTIQCQVDSQVTMMFWYRQQPGQSLTLIATANQGSEATYESGFVIDKFPISRPNLTFSTLTVSNMSPEDSSIYLCSAGSKNIQYFGAGTRLSVL.

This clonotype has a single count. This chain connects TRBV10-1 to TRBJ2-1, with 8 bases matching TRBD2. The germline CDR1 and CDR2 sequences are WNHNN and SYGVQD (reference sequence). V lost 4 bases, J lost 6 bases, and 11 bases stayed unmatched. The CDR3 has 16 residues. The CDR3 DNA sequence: TGCGCCAGCAGTGGAAATCCGGCGGGAGGTTGCAATGAGCAGTTCTTC. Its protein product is CASSGNPAGGCNEQFF.

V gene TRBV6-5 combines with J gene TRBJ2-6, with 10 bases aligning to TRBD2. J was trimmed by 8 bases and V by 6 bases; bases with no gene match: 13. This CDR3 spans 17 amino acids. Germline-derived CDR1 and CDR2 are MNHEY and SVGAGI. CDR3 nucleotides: TGTGCCAGCAGCCTAGCGGGAGCCAGCTATAGGACCAACGTCCTGACTTTC. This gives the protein CASSLAGASYRTNVLTF.

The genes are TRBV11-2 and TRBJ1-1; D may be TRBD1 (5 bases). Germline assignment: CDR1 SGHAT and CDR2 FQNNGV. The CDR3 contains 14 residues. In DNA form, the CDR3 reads TGTTCCGGCAGCTTAGTCGGGCGGGGCGCTGAAGCTTTCTTT. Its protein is CSGSLVGRGAEAFF.

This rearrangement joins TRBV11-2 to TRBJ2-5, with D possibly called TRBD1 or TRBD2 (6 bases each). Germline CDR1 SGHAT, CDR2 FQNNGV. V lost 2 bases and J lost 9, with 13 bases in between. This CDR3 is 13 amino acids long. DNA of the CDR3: TGTGCCAGCAGCTTACGGGGGCAAAAGGCCCAGTACTTC. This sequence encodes CASSLRGQKAQYF.

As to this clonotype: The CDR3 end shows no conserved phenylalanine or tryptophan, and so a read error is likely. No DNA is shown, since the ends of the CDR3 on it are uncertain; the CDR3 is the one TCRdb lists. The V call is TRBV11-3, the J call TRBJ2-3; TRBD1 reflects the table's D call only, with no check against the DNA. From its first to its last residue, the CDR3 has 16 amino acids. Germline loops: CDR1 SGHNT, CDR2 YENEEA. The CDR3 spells CASSLVAGGRTDTQYY.

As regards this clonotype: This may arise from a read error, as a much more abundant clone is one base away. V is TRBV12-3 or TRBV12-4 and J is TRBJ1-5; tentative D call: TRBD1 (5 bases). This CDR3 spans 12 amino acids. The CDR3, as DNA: TGTGCCAACAGTGGACACAATCAGCCCCAGCATTTT. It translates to CANSGHNQPQHF.

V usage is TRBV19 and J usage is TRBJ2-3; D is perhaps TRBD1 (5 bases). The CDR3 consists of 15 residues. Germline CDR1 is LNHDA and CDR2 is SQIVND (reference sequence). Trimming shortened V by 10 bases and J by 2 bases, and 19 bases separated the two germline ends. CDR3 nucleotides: TGTGCCACCGCTGCCAGGGAAAGGTACACAGATACGCAGTATTTT. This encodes CATAARERYTDTQYF.

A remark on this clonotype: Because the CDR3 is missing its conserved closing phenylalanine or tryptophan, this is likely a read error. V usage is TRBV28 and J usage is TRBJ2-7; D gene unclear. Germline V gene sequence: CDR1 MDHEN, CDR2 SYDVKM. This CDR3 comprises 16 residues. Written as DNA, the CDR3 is TGTGTCAGCAGTTTAAGGCCAGGCTTTTACGCCTACGAGCAGTACTAC. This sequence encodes CVSSLRPGFYAYEQYY.

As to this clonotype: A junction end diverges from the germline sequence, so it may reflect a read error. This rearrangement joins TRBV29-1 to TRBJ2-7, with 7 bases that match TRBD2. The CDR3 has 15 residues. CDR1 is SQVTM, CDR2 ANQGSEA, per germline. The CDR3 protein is CSAEDRGRGEGEQYF. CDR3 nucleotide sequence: TGTAGTGCTGAAGATCGGGGTCGGGGGGAAGGAGAGCAGTACTTC.

The CDR3 here is CASSLKESGGAETQYF. DNA of the CDR3: TGTGCCAGCAGCTTAAAAGAGTCAGGGGGCGCGGAGACCCAGTACTTC. The rearrangement uses TRBV13 and TRBJ2-5; 8 bases align to TRBD1. This CDR3 comprises 16 residues. J lost 5 bases, V lost 2 bases, and 10 bases had no gene match. In germline, CDR1 is PRHDT, CDR2 FYEKMQ (reference sequence).

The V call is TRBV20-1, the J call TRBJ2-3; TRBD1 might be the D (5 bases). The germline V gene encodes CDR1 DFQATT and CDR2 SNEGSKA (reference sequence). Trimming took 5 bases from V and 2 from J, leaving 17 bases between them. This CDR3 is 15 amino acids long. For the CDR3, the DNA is TGCAGTGCTCACGGACAAGCAGAAAACACAGATACGCAGTATTTT. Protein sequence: CSAHGQAENTDTQYF.